The next 22 T cell receptor beta chains were all read from a single sample in a study of blood T cell repertoires in COVID-19. Only in-frame clones appear in the TCRdb table, and some are missing; sequencing was by immunoSEQ multiplex PCR. The profile shows 250,000 to 300,000 clones, about 86% of them singletons. Material: peripheral blood. These receptors were obtained from a woman in her thirties with COVID-19, enrolled during active disease.

V is TRBV6-5 and J is TRBJ2-7, with D perhaps TRBD1 (6 bases). CDR3 size: 13 residues. Germline V CDR1 and CDR2: MNHEY, SVGAGI. Between the trimmed V and J ends, which lost 5 bases and 5 bases, there was a span of 13 bases. The DNA for the CDR3 is TGTGCCAGCAGTCAACAGGGATCGGACGAGCAGTACTTC. Its translation: CASSQQGSDEQYF.

The V call is TRBV6-1, the J call TRBJ2-5, with TRBD2 identical over 10 bases. The CDR3 covers 16 residues. V shed 4 bases, J shed 1 base, and the junction held 6 bases outside the gene matches. Germline CDR1 is MNHNS and CDR2 is SASEGT. The CDR3 here is CASSATSGVIQETQYF. Here the CDR3 DNA reads TGTGCCAGCAGTGCTACTAGCGGGGTGATCCAAGAGACCCAGTACTTC.

The chain couples TRBV3-1 (or the pseudogene TRBV3-2) to TRBJ2-3, with D uncertain. The CDR3 runs to 14 residues. Germline V gene sequence: CDR1 LGHDT, CDR2 YNNKEL (reference sequence). V was shortened by 1 base and J by 2 bases, with 7 bases between the two germline ends. The CDR3 DNA sequence: TGTGCCAGCAGCCAAGGCCGGGTCACAGATACGCAGTATTTT. Its translation: CASSQGRVTDTQYF.

The sample holds one count of this clone. This chain links TRBV7-8 with TRBJ1-6; D is unresolved. Trimming took off 2 bases at V and 0 bases at J, with 17 bases between the two ends. This CDR3 has 19 residues. Germline CDR1 is SGHVS and CDR2 is FQNEAQ. The CDR3 spells CASSLRTGSKSSYNSPLHF. The CDR3 DNA is TGTGCCAGCAGCTTACGGACGGGGTCTAAGAGCTCCTATAATTCACCCCTCCACTTT.

The CDR3 reads CASTLGTPGGEQYF. DNA of the CDR3: TGTGCCAGTACCCTCGGAACCCCGGGAGGAGAGCAGTACTTC. The chain combines TRBV19 with TRBJ2-7, with TRBD2 identical over 7 bases. V was pared by 7 bases and J by 7 bases, with 13 bases of the junction left unmatched. The CDR3 spans 14 residues. The germline V gene encodes CDR1 LNHDA and CDR2 SQIVND (reference sequence).

In DNA form, the CDR3 reads TGTGCCAGCAGCTCTAGGACAGGTTTAGATCGAAAGCAGTACTTC. It specifies CASSSRTGLDRKQYF. The chain joins TRBV7-9 to TRBJ2-7; 7 bases are shared with TRBD1. Germline assignment: CDR1 SEHNR and CDR2 FQNEAQ (reference sequence). The CDR3 length is 15 residues. The V segment lost 4 bases and the J segment 8 bases; nucleotides outside the gene matches: 14.

V and J are TRBV18 and TRBJ1-1, with D uncertain. The CDR3 loop spans 14 amino acids. V was trimmed by 0 bases and J by 6 bases, leaving 11 bases between them. CDR1 and CDR2 (germline): KGHSH, LQKENI. In DNA form, the CDR3 reads TGTGCCAGCTCACCACCAGGAGGGCTCTCTGAAGCTTTCTTT. This codes for CASSPPGGLSEAFF.

This clone turned up a few times. This rearrangement joins TRBV2 to TRBJ1-6, with D unclear. Trimming pared 3 bases from V and 5 bases from J, leaving 14 bases between. CDR1 is SNHLY, CDR2 FYNNEI, per germline. The CDR3 spans 16 residues. The CDR3 nucleotides read TGTGCCAGCAGTGAGGACTCGCCCACCGATAATTCACCCCTCCACTTT. The encoded protein is CASSEDSPTDNSPLHF.

This chain uses TRBV18 with TRBJ1-2, with unresolved D. The ends were cut back, 1 base at V and 4 bases at J, with 16 bases in the middle. Germline-derived CDR1 and CDR2 are KGHSH and LQKENI. The CDR3 has 16 amino acids. In DNA, the CDR3 is TGTGCCAGCTCACCACGGGGAGGGTTCAACTCCTATGGCTACACCTTC. It yields the protein CASSPRGGFNSYGYTF.

This rearrangement joins TRBV19 to TRBJ1-1; 7 bases match TRBD1. This CDR3 has 16 residues. From germline, CDR1 is LNHDA and CDR2 SQIVND (reference sequence). Germline trimming cut 5 bases from V and 2 bases from J; bases unmatched to any gene: 11. This chain's CDR3 is CASSQGPGQTNTEAFF. DNA for the CDR3: TGTGCCAGTAGTCAGGGACCGGGACAGACAAACACTGAAGCTTTCTTT. The whole variable domain, filled in from reference TRBV19 and TRBJ1-1, reads DGGITQSPKYLFRKEGQNVTLSCEQNLNHDAMYWYRQDPGQGLRLIYYSQIVNDFQKGDIAEGYSVSREKKESFPLTVTSAQKNPTAFYLCASSQGPGQTNTEAFFGQGTRLTVV.

The chain employs TRBV24-1 and TRBJ1-2; no firm D call. The germline V gene has CDR1 KGHDR and CDR2 SFDVKD. Deletions cut 5 bases from V and 7 bases from J, with 10 bases between. This CDR3 has 12 residues. The CDR3 protein is CATSGSGSGYTF. CDR3 nucleotides: TGTGCCACCAGTGGTTCGGGGTCTGGCTACACCTTC.

The chain couples TRBV28 to TRBJ1-1; 7 bases agree with TRBD1. The trim removed 3 bases at V and 6 bases at J, leaving 7 bases unmatched. This CDR3 has 14 residues. Germline loops: CDR1 MDHEN, CDR2 SYDVKM. The CDR3 DNA sequence: TGTGCCAGCAGTTTCCGCTACAGGGGACCTGAAGCTTTCTTT. This codes for CASSFRYRGPEAFF.

The rearrangement links TRBV2 to TRBJ2-7; 9 bases agree with TRBD2. V lost 2 bases to trimming and J lost 2 bases; unmatched junction nucleotides: 4. CDR3 length: 15 residues. In germline, CDR1 is SNHLY, CDR2 FYNNEI. As DNA, the CDR3 is TGTGCCAGCAGTGAATATGGCGGGGGGGCCTACGAGCAGTACTTC. Translated, it gives CASSEYGGGAYEQYF. Full variable domain (rest looked up from reference TRBV2 and TRBJ2-7): EPEVTQTPSHQVTQMGQEVILRCVPISNHLYFYWYRQILGQKVEFLVSFYNNEISEKSEIFDDQFSVERPDGSNFTLKIRSTKLEDSAMYFCASSEYGGGAYEQYFGPGTRLTVT.

This clone was observed at least ten times. V is TRBV19 and J is TRBJ2-1; D unresolved. V was clipped by 3 bases and J by 9 bases, with 9 bases between them. The germline gives CDR1 LNHDA, CDR2 SQIVND (reference sequence). This CDR3 contains 12 residues. CDR3 sequence (DNA): TGTGCCAGTAGTATTGGAGTGACTGAGCAGTTCTTC. It yields the protein CASSIGVTEQFF.

The chain carries TRBV6-1 and TRBJ2-3, with TRBD1 identical over 10 bases. In germline, CDR1 is MNHNS, CDR2 SASEGT. The CDR3 has 15 residues. With V trimmed by 3 bases and J by 5 bases, 5 bases remained unmatched. The CDR3 reads CASSETGGYRDTQYF. The CDR3, as DNA: TGTGCCAGCAGTGAGACAGGGGGCTATAGAGATACGCAGTATTTT.

This chain links TRBV7-7 with TRBJ2-5; TRBD2 matches 8 bases. The CDR3 runs to 15 residues. CDR1 is SSHAT and CDR2 is FNYEAQ in the germline V gene (reference sequence). After removal of 5 bases from V and 2 bases from J, the junction contained 7 bases not matched to a gene. The CDR3 nucleotides are TGTGCCAGCAGCCGCCTGGTAGCGGGGCAAGAGACCCAGTACTTC. Translated: CASSRLVAGQETQYF.

The rearrangement uses TRBV7-9 and TRBJ2-5, with 8 bases fitting TRBD1. This CDR3 comprises 14 residues. Germline CDR1 and CDR2: SEHNR and FQNEAQ (reference sequence). With 5 bases clipped from V and 9 bases from J, the junction kept 11 bases outside the gene matches. The CDR3 sequence is CASSTRDRPQAQYF. The CDR3, as DNA: TGTGCCAGCAGCACCCGGGACAGGCCTCAGGCCCAGTACTTC.

The chain carries TRBV27 and TRBJ1-2, with 11 bases fitting TRBD1. Germline V CDR1 and CDR2: MNHEY, SMNVEV (reference sequence). V lost 4 bases, J lost 7 bases, and 2 bases stayed unmatched. The CDR3 consists of 13 residues. The DNA for the CDR3 is TGTGCCAGCAGTTCCGGGACAGGGGGTGGCTACACCTTC. Translated, it gives CASSSGTGGGYTF.

V is TRBV27 and J is TRBJ1-1; no definite D call. Germline loops: CDR1 MNHEY, CDR2 SMNVEV (reference sequence). Trimming removed 6 bases at V and 4 bases at J, with 12 bases between. The CDR3 is made up of 13 amino acids. DNA of the CDR3: TGTGCCAGCAGACTAACGGGGTCCACTGAAGCTTTCTTT. It translates to CASRLTGSTEAFF.

This chain uses TRBV6-5 with TRBJ2-2; 11 nucleotides agree with TRBD2. Unmatched junction bases numbered 4, after V lost 6 bases and J lost 4 bases. The CDR3 extends over 15 amino acids. From germline, CDR1 is MNHEY and CDR2 SVGAGI. In DNA, the CDR3 is TGTGCCAGCAGATTACTAGCGGGGGCCACCGGGGAGCTGTTTTTT. Translating gives CASRLLAGATGELFF.

V gene TRBV3-1 (or the pseudogene TRBV3-2) combines with J gene TRBJ1-2; D ambiguous. The length of the CDR3 is 16 residues. The V gene lost 4 bases and the J gene lost 3 bases, with 18 bases spanning the gap. Germline loops: CDR1 LGHDT, CDR2 YNNKEL (reference sequence). CDR3 DNA sequence: TGTGCCAGCAGCCCTTACCGTCTTCTAGCGCACTATGGCTACACCTTC. This codes for CASSPYRLLAHYGYTF.

This clone was detected a few times. The V gene is TRBV15, the J gene TRBJ1-6, with 8 bases fitting TRBD1. CDR3 size: 16 residues. Germline trimming cut 1 base from V and 9 bases from J; bases unmatched to any gene: 8. Germline CDR1 is LNHNV and CDR2 is YYDKDF (reference sequence). CDR3 DNA sequence: TGTGCCACCAGCAGAGCCAGGGCCAGGGGGCTTTCACCCCTCCACTTT. It specifies CATSRARARGLSPLHF.